The T cell receptor (beta chain) described here comes from a study of T cell changes during pregnancy in multiple sclerosis. The CDR3 extends over 15 amino acids. V shed 2 bases and J 2 bases; nucleotides not matched to a gene: 3. Looked up from germline, CDR1 is MNHEY and CDR2 is SVGAGI. Using immunoSEQ multiplex PCR, the repertoire was profiled, and TCRdb retains in-frame clones only, with some absent. The sample holds around 95,000 clones; 92% are singletons and the top ten take less than 2.5%. Sequencing was performed on peripheral blood, taken after pregnancy. This sequence originates from a female donor with multiple sclerosis, enrolled in a pregnancy study. This chain joins TRBV6-5 and TRBJ2-7, with TRBD2 matching 10 bases. The CDR3 protein is CASSYQLAGTYEQYF. The CDR3 bases are TGTGCCAGCAGTTACCAACTAGCGGGAACCTACGAGCAGTACTTC.